Shown below are 24 T cell receptor beta chains from a single sample sequenced in a study of T cells in lung cancer brain metastases. Profiled with immunoSEQ multiplex PCR; TCRdb holds only in-frame clones, not every one. The sample includes over 900 clones, 93% of them seen just once. The sample consisted of tumor tissue from the primary lung tumor. The receptors stem from a woman aged 40 to 50 with non-small cell lung cancer.

The chain couples TRBV5-8 to TRBJ2-1; the match to TRBD1 covers 9 bases. Losses at the gene ends were 4 bases for V and 7 bases for J; bases not matched to a gene: 9. Germline CDR1 and CDR2: SGHTS and YDEGEE. The CDR3 is made up of 15 amino acids. The CDR3 protein is CASSRVGTGWNEQFF. The CDR3 nucleotides are TGTGCCAGCAGCCGTGTCGGGACAGGGTGGAATGAGCAGTTCTTC.

This chain links TRBV27 with TRBJ2-5, with D possibly being TRBD1 (6 bases). V shed 6 bases and J shed 5 bases, with 16 bases lying between them. The CDR3 sequence is 14 residues long. Germline values: CDR1 MNHEY, CDR2 SMNVEV (reference sequence). The chain's CDR3 is CASSVIGGSETQYF. In DNA form, the CDR3 reads TGTGCCAGCAGCGTAATTGGGGGCTCGGAGACCCAGTACTTC.

The chain couples TRBV5-1 to TRBJ2-6, with 8 bases lining up with TRBD1. This CDR3 is 13 amino acids long. The trim removed 2 bases at V and 15 bases at J, leaving 7 bases unmatched. Germline V gene sequence: CDR1 SGHRS, CDR2 YFSETQ. The CDR3 DNA is TGCGCCAGCAGCTTCGGACAGGGCGAACACCTGACTTTC. Amino acids: CASSFGQGEHLTF.

V gene TRBV27 combines with J gene TRBJ1-2; possible D gene TRBD1, 6 bases. V was clipped by 6 bases and J by 7 bases, with 15 bases between them. The CDR3 runs 13 residues. The germline V gene encodes CDR1 MNHEY and CDR2 SMNVEV (reference sequence). The CDR3 DNA reads TGTGCCAGCAGCCGAGGGGGAGGTGGTGGCTACACCTTC. Translated: CASSRGGGGGYTF.

The V and J genes are TRBV4-1 and TRBJ2-1; 8 bases are a match to TRBD2. The germline gives CDR1 MGHRA, CDR2 YSYEKL. This CDR3 spans 11 amino acids. The V segment lost 5 bases and the J segment 13 bases; nucleotides outside the gene matches: 4. Here the CDR3 DNA reads TGCGCCAGCAGCTATAGCGGGACCCAGTTCTTC. Its translation: CASSYSGTQFF.

The chain carries TRBV5-1 and TRBJ2-7; 8 bases map to TRBD1. The germline gives CDR1 SGHRS, CDR2 YFSETQ. The CDR3 totals 16 residues. The V and J ends lost 3 bases and 6 bases, in that order; junction bases with no gene match: 14. The CDR3 DNA reads as TGCGCCAGCAGCTCCGGCGGAACAGGGGGTTCGTCCGAGCAGTACTTC. As protein: CASSSGGTGGSSEQYF.

This chain links TRBV18 with TRBJ2-1, with D possibly TRBD1 on 7 matching bases. The CDR3 totals 16 residues. V was clipped by 4 bases and J by 5 bases, with 18 bases between them. The germline V gene has CDR1 KGHSH and CDR2 LQKENI. CDR3 nucleotides: TGTGCCAGCTCACGGGAGGTACAGGGGATTCACAATGAGCAGTTCTTC. This gives the protein CASSREVQGIHNEQFF. Full variable domain (missing parts from reference TRBV18 and TRBJ2-1): NAGVMQNPRHLVRRRGQEARLRCSPMKGHSHVYWYRQLPEEGLKFMVYLQKENIIDESGMPKERFSAEFPKEGPSILRIQQVVRGDSAAYFCASSREVQGIHNEQFFGPGTRLTVL.

In this sample, this clone turned up a few times. The V call is TRBV9, the J call TRBJ1-4; D gene uncertain. V was cut by 4 bases and J by 0 bases, with 10 bases left in between. The CDR3 totals 15 residues. The germline V gene encodes CDR1 SGDLS and CDR2 YYNGEE. In DNA, the CDR3 is TGTGCCAGCAGCCCCCGGGGTGCAACTAATGAAAAACTGTTTTTT. This codes for CASSPRGATNEKLFF.

The J gene is TRBJ1-2, the V gene TRBV7-8, with a tentative D call TRBD1 (5 bases). This CDR3 has 13 residues. Germline V gene data show CDR1 as SGHVS and CDR2 as FQNEAQ. V lost 0 bases to trimming and J lost 4 bases, with 6 bases between them. The CDR3 bases are TGTGCCAGCAGCTTAGCAAGGGGCTATGGCTACACCTTC. Translating gives CASSLARGYGYTF.

The chain combines TRBV9 with TRBJ2-7, with D tentatively TRBD1 or TRBD2 (5 bases each). The V end was cut by 3 bases, the J end by 0 bases, with 16 bases between. The CDR3 has 16 residues. Per the germline V gene, CDR1 is SGDLS and CDR2 is YYNGEE. The CDR3, as DNA: TGTGCCAGCAGCGAGAGGGGCGGGCGGAGCTCCTACGAGCAGTACTTC. Translated: CASSERGGRSSYEQYF.

A single count supports this clone. One end of the junction does not line up with germline, which may come from a read error. V gene TRBV4-1 combines with J gene TRBJ1-2; 8 bases are a match to TRBD1. Germline V lookup: CDR1 MGHRA, CDR2 YSYEKL. The CDR3 consists of 16 residues. In DNA, the CDR3 is TGCGCCAGCAGCCTTTCCACTACAGGGGGTGGCTATGGCTACATCTTC. It encodes CASSLSTTGGGYGYIF.

J is TRBJ2-5 and V is TRBV9; 13 positions agree with TRBD2. The CDR3 is made up of 15 amino acids. V shed 4 bases, J shed 5 bases, and the junction held 5 bases outside the gene matches. Looked up from germline, CDR1 is SGDLS and CDR2 is YYNGEE. CDR3 nucleotide sequence: TGTGCCAGCAGCCGGACTAGCGGGAGAGGCGAGACCCAGTACTTC. As protein: CASSRTSGRGETQYF. Drawing the rest from reference TRBV9 and TRBJ2-5, the complete variable domain is DSGVTQTPKHLITATGQRVTLRCSPRSGDLSVYWYQQSLDQGLQFLIQYYNGEERAKGNILERFSAQQFPDLHSELNLSSLELGDSALYFCASSRTSGRGETQYFGPGTRLLVL.

The rearrangement joins TRBV5-5 to TRBJ2-2; TRBD1 agrees at 9 bases. With 4 bases clipped from V and 3 bases from J, the junction kept 7 bases outside the gene matches. Germline lookup yields CDR1 SGHKS and CDR2 YYEKEE (reference sequence). CDR3 size: 16 residues. The CDR3 region is CASSAPQGADTGELFF. CDR3 bases: TGTGCCAGCAGCGCGCCACAGGGGGCCGACACCGGGGAGCTGTTTTTT.

V gene TRBV5-1 combines with J gene TRBJ2-3; possible D gene TRBD2, 6 bases. This CDR3 contains 14 residues. V gave up 2 bases and J gave up 4 bases, with 11 bases separating them. Germline CDR1 reads SGHRS; CDR2 reads YFSETQ. The CDR3 DNA sequence: TGCGCCAGCAGCTTTGGAGGGTGGGCAGATACGCAGTATTTT. This encodes CASSFGGWADTQYF.

The chain is built from TRBV18 and TRBJ1-3, with a tentative D call TRBD1 (6 bases). The CDR3 sequence is 17 residues long. Trimming removed 4 bases from V and 2 bases from J, with 18 bases in between. Germline CDR1 and CDR2: KGHSH and LQKENI. The CDR3 sequence: CASSRKGQSGAGNTIYF. CDR3 DNA sequence: TGTGCCAGCTCACGAAAAGGACAGAGCGGGGCTGGAAACACCATATATTTT.

The J gene is TRBJ2-3, the V gene TRBV12-5; D gene ambiguous. Trimming left V 5 bases short and J 5 bases short, with 8 bases between. The CDR3 length is 12 residues. Germline V gives CDR1 LGHNT, CDR2 FRNRAP. The CDR3 sequence is CASGMAEDTQYF. The CDR3 DNA sequence: TGTGCTAGTGGTATGGCGGAAGATACGCAGTATTTT.

This clone was seen once. J is TRBJ2-7 and V is TRBV5-1, with 9 positions matching TRBD2. The trim removed 4 bases at V and 8 bases at J, leaving 7 bases unmatched. Looked up from germline, CDR1 is SGHRS and CDR2 is YFSETQ. The CDR3 has 13 amino acids. CDR3 in DNA: TGCGCCAGCAGCAGGCTAGCGGGGATAAAGCAGTACTTC. It codes for CASSRLAGIKQYF.

This chain uses TRBV19 with TRBJ1-5, with TRBD1 as a possible D gene (5 bases). Trimming left V 7 bases short and J 5 bases short, with 18 bases between. This CDR3 is 15 amino acids long. The V gene's germline CDR1 is LNHDA and CDR2 SQIVND (reference sequence). The CDR3 bases are TGTGCCAGTAACGGCCGGGGGGGGAAAGATCAGCCCCAGCATTTT. Its translation: CASNGRGGKDQPQHF. The full variable domain, with the rest looked up from reference TRBV19 and TRBJ1-5, is DGGITQSPKYLFRKEGQNVTLSCEQNLNHDAMYWYRQDPGQGLRLIYYSQIVNDFQKGDIAEGYSVSREKKESFPLTVTSAQKNPTAFYLCASNGRGGKDQPQHFGDGTRLSIL.

The chain carries TRBV7-3 and TRBJ2-2; D remains ambiguous. The CDR3 contains 14 residues. The germline V gene has CDR1 SGHTA and CDR2 FQGTGA. V was trimmed by 5 bases and J by 3 bases, leaving 10 bases between them. CDR3 nucleotides: TGTGCCAGCAGCCCACCTCTGGACACCGGGGAGCTGTTTTTT. It codes for CASSPPLDTGELFF.

This rearrangement joins TRBV2 to TRBJ2-7; maybe TRBD2 (5 bases). CDR1 is SNHLY and CDR2 is FYNNEI in the germline V gene. V lost 2 bases, J lost 2 bases, and 10 bases lay in between. CDR3 length: 14 amino acids. The CDR3 loop is CASSEPRVPYEQYF. CDR3 in DNA: TGTGCCAGCAGTGAACCGAGGGTTCCCTACGAGCAGTACTTC.

The chain links TRBV18 to TRBJ2-7, with 10 bases aligning to TRBD2. Germline-derived CDR1 and CDR2 are KGHSH and LQKENI. V lost 2 bases to trimming and J lost 4 bases; unmatched junction nucleotides: 2. CDR3 length: 14 residues. CDR3 region: CASSPGTSVYEQYF. The CDR3 DNA sequence: TGTGCCAGCTCACCAGGGACTAGCGTGTACGAGCAGTACTTC.

V is TRBV11-2 and J is TRBJ2-5; D is uncertain. The CDR3 is made up of 14 amino acids. Germline loops: CDR1 SGHAT, CDR2 FQNNGV. Trimming took 6 bases from V and 4 from J, leaving 15 bases between them. The CDR3 here is CASSSFSIGETQYF. For the CDR3, the DNA is TGTGCCAGCAGTTCGTTTTCGATTGGAGAGACCCAGTACTTC.

The chain employs TRBV6-1 and TRBJ1-2; D unclear. The V and J ends lost 6 bases and 3 bases respectively, with 5 bases between them. The CDR3 contains 11 residues. Germline CDR1 MNHNS, CDR2 SASEGT. The DNA of the CDR3 is TGTGCCAGCAGGGTCTACTATGGCTACACCTTC. Encoded protein: CASRVYYGYTF.

The chain combines TRBV9 with TRBJ2-1; D ambiguous. V lost 7 bases and J lost 7, with 15 bases in between. CDR3 length equals 13 residues. Germline CDR1 SGDLS, CDR2 YYNGEE. DNA for the CDR3: TGTGCCAGCGCCGAGAGTATAAGTAATGAGCAGTTCTTC. It codes for CASAESISNEQFF.